A single sample is the source of the 5 T cell receptor beta chains below, sequenced in a study of blood T cell repertoires in COVID-19. Sequenced by immunoSEQ multiplex PCR; TCRdb stores in-frame clones only, minus some. This sample has 120,000 to 150,000 clones, with 80% to 85% found just once. Sample: peripheral blood. The receptor set was obtained from a man in his thirties or forties with COVID-19, enrolled during active disease.

The rearrangement links TRBV12-5 to TRBJ2-5; 10 bases agree with TRBD1. This CDR3 has 15 residues. Per germline, CDR1 LGHNT and CDR2 FRNRAP. V shed 4 bases, J shed 5 bases, and the junction held 7 bases outside the gene matches. This chain's CDR3 is CASGSSGTGEETQYF. CDR3 DNA: TGTGCTAGTGGTTCGTCGGGGACAGGGGAGGAGACCCAGTACTTC.

This clone showed up just once. This chain connects TRBV19 to TRBJ2-3; D might be TRBD2 (5 bases). Looked up from germline, CDR1 is LNHDA and CDR2 is SQIVND (reference sequence). This CDR3 has 15 residues. With 6 bases removed from V and 2 bases from J, the gap between germline ends came to 15 bases. CDR3 sequence: CASSGGYPTTDTQYF. The CDR3 DNA sequence: TGTGCCAGTAGCGGAGGCTATCCCACCACAGATACGCAGTATTTT.

This clone is a singleton in its sample. The chain has TRBV4-2 and TRBJ2-1; 7 nucleotides line up with TRBD2. The CDR3 runs to 16 residues. With V trimmed by 0 bases and J by 0 bases, 2 bases remained unmatched. Germline V gene lookup returns CDR1 LGHNA and CDR2 YNFKEQ. CDR3 sequence reads: CASSQEGGSSYNEQFF. The CDR3 coding sequence is TGTGCCAGCAGCCAAGAGGGAGGGAGCTCCTACAATGAGCAGTTCTTC.

This rearrangement joins TRBV2 to TRBJ1-4; possibly TRBD1 for D (5 bases). Germline V CDR1 and CDR2: SNHLY, FYNNEI. The CDR3 has 14 residues. V was cut by 7 bases and J by 7 bases, with 16 bases left in between. CDR3 sequence reads: CASTQQAGFEKLFF. As DNA, the CDR3 is TGTGCCAGCACACAACAGGCGGGATTTGAAAAACTGTTTTTT.

Regarding this clone: The junction and the germline gene differ at one end; a read error may be behind it. This chain connects TRBV7-7 to TRBJ2-7, with 9 bases that match TRBD1. Looked up from germline, CDR1 is SSHAT and CDR2 is FNYEAQ (reference sequence). The CDR3 is 15 amino acids. CDR3 in amino acids: CASSFHGTGSYEQYF. In nucleotides, the CDR3 is TGTGCTAGCAGCTTTCACGGGACAGGGAGCTACGAGCAGTACTTC.